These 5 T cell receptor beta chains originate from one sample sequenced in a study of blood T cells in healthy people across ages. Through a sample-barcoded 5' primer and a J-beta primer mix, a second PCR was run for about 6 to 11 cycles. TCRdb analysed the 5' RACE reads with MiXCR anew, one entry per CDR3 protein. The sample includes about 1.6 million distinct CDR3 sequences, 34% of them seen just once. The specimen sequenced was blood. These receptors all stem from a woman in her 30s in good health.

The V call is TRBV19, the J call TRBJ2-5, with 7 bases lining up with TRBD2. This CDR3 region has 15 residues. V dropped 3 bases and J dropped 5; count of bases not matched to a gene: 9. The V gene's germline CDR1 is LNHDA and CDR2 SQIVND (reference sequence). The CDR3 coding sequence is TGTGCCAGTAGTATTTTCGCGGGAGTCGGTGAGACCCAGTACTTC. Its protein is CASSIFAGVGETQYF. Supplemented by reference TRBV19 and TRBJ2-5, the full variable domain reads DGGITQSPKYLFRKEGQNVTLSCEQNLNHDAMYWYRQDPGQGLRLIYYSQIVNDFQKGDIAEGYSVSREKKESFPLTVTSAQKNPTAFYLCASSIFAGVGETQYFGPGTRLLVL.

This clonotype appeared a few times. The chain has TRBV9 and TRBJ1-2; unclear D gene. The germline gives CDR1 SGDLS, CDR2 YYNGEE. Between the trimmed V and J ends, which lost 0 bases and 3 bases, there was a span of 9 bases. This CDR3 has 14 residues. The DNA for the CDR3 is TGTGCCAGCAGCGTAGGTGAGGCGGACTATGGCTACACCTTC. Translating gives CASSVGEADYGYTF.

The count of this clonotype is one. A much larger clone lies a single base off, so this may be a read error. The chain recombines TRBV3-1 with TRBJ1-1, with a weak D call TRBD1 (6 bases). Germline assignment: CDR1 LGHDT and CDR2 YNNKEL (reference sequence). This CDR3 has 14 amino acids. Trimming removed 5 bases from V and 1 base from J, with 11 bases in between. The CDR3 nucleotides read TGTGCCAGCAGCTCCCGGGACAAGAACACTGAAGCTTTCTTT. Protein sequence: CASSSRDKNTEAFF.

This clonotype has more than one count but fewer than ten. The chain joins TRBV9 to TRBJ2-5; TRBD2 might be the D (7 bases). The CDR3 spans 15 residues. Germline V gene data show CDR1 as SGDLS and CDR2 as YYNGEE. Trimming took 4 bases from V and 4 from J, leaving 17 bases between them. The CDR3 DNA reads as TGTGCCAGCAGCTCGGGGGGCGAGTTGGGAGAGACCCAGTACTTC. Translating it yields CASSSGGELGETQYF. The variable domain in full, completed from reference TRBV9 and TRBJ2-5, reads DSGVTQTPKHLITATGQRVTLRCSPRSGDLSVYWYQQSLDQGLQFLIQYYNGEERAKGNILERFSAQQFPDLHSELNLSSLELGDSALYFCASSSGGELGETQYFGPGTRLLVL.

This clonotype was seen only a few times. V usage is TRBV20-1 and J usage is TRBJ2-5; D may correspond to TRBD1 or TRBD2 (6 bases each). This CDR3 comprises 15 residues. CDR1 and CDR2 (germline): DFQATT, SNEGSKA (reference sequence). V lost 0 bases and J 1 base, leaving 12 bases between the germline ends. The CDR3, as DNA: TGCAGTGCTAGAGATGGCGGGACAAGCCAAGAGACCCAGTACTTC. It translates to CSARDGGTSQETQYF.